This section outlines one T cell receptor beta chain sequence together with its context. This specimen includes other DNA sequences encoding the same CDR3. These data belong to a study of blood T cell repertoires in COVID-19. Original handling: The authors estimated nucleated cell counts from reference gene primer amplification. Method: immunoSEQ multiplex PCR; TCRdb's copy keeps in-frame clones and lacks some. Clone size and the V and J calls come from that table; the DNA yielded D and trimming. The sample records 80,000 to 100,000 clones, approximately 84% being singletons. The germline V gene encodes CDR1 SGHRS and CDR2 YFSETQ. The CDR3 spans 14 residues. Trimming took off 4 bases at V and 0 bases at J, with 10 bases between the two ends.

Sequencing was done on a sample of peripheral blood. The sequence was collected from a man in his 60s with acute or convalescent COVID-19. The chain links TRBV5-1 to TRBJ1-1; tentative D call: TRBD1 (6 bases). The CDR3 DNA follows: TGCGCCAGCAGCCCGGGACATCTGAACACTGAAGCTTTCTTT. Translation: CASSPGHLNTEAFF.